This T cell receptor (beta chain) was identified in a study of immune evolution from preneoplasia to lung adenocarcinoma (dated by TCRdb to about 2021). Notes on the research overall: The study profiled immune contexture across lung adenocarcinoma precursors and invasive adenocarcinoma using immune gene expression, TCR sequencing and multiplex immunofluorescence. The immune data were combined with whole exome sequencing and methylation data from the same cohort of nodules. POLYSOLVER was used to infer Class I HLA alleles from exome data, and LOHHLA was used to detect allele-specific HLA loss. According to the study, over a hundred samples were used for TCR sequencing. TCR sequencing data were obtained from around 56 patients. The overall cohort comprised under 70 patients with pulmonary nodules who underwent surgical resection. Resected precursor lesions (AAH, AIS, MIA) and invasive adenocarcinomas were each compared against paired morphologically normal lung tissue. Sample size was determined by specimen availability and not by a prior power calculation.

As for this clone: The antigen it recognizes is unknown. Base qualities are not provided; no much larger clone lies one nucleotide away.

The investigation overall reported the following: Normal lung had the highest top T cell clone frequencies, which appeared to decline progressively from AAH through AIS, MIA and invasive adenocarcinoma. The findings were based on association rather than direct causation, and larger cohorts with long-term follow-up and longitudinal biopsies were deemed needed. All patients were from Japan and China, so applicability to Western populations was uncertain. Normal lung showed the highest clonality, whereas later-stage lesions appeared to have higher T cell density and diversity but lower clonality.

The immunoSEQ hsTCRbeta Kit was used to sequence TCR beta CDR3 regions from DNA. Per the original workflow: TCR sequencing data were analysed with the ImmunoSEQ Analyzer. T cell clonality was defined as 1 minus Pielou's evenness computed on productive rearrangements. T cell diversity was measured with the inverse Simpson index on productive templates. T cell density was defined as TCR beta template counts normalized to usable DNA, with usable DNA estimated by amplifying and sequencing housekeeping genes. TCR metrics were compared across histologic stages using two-sided Kruskal-Wallis tests. Here the immuneACCESS table is served through TCRdb, limited to in-frame sequences with V and J called. Missing clones are a known gap in these copies; in checked studies unresolved V genes cover under half, and the rest lacks a known reason. V, J and clone size were drawn from that table, and D and trimming were deduced from the DNA. The sample table lists approximately 6,800 clones, roughly 80% of them with a count of one. The ten largest clones capture about a sixth of the sample.

Resection was performed on patients in Japan or China between the mid-2010s and the late 2010s. Two lung cancer pathologists independently reviewed H&E slides to confirm the histologic diagnosis of every case. The AllPrep DNA/RNA FFPE Kit was used to isolate DNA from FFPE tissue. Taken from cysteine to phenylalanine, the CDR3 has 18 residues. The sequence is cut down to CDR3 DNA, 54 bases in frame from base 1. In the germline V gene, CDR1 corresponds to ENHRY and CDR2 to SYGVKD. Trimming takes 4 bases off V and 5 bases off J; junction bases not matched to a gene: 18. The source is a person aged 70 to 85 with lung adenocarcinoma. The sequenced material came from FFPE adjacent normal lung tissue. Recombination joined TRBV10-3 with TRBJ2-5, and TRBD2 aligns with 8 junction nucleotides. The sequenced DNA: TGTGCCATCAGTGCCGGGACTGAACCCTCTTCGGGGGGGGAGACCCAGTACTTC. Its translation reads: CAISAGTEPSSGGETQYF.